This TCR beta chain was profiled in a study of blood T cell repertoires in COVID-19. The CDR3 runs 12 residues. V lost 5 bases and J lost 8, with 12 bases in between. CDR1 and CDR2 from the germline V gene are LNHDA and SQIVND (reference sequence). Original handling: Estimates of nucleated cell counts were drawn from the amplification of reference gene primers. The data were produced by immunoSEQ multiplex PCR, yet TCRdb's version contains in-frame clones alone and is incomplete. That table supplies the V and J calls and clone size; D and trimming were determined from the DNA. The repertoire holds 90,000 to 140,000 clones, with about 85% as singletons.

The gene calls are TRBV19 and TRBJ1-2; D uncertain. Material for sequencing was peripheral blood. This clonotype was sampled from a man in his fifties or sixties with acute or convalescent COVID-19. This chain's CDR3 is CASSVYQLGYTF. In DNA, the CDR3 is TGTGCCAGTAGTGTTTACCAGTTGGGCTACACCTTC.